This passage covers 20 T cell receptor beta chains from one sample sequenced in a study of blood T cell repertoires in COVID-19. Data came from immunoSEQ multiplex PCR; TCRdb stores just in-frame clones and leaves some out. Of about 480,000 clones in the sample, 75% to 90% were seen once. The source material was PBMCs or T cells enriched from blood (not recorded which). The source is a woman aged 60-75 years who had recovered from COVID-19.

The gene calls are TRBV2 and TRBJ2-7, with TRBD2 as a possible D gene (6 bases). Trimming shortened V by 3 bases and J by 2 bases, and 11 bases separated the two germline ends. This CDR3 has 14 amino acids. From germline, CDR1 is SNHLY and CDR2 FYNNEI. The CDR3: CASSDKGLAYEQYF. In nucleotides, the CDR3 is TGTGCCAGCAGTGATAAGGGACTGGCCTACGAGCAGTACTTC.

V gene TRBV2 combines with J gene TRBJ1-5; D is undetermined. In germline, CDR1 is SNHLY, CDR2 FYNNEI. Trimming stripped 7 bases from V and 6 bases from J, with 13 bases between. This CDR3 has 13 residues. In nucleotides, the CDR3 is TGTGCCAGCACCCCCCGGGGAGGTCAGCCCCAGCATTTT. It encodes CASTPRGGQPQHF.

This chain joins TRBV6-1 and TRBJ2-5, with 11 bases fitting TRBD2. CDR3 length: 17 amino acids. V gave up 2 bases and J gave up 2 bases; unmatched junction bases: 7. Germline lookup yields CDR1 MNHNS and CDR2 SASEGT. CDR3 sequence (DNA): TGTGCCAGCAGTGAAAGCAGACTAGCGGGGATACAAGAGACCCAGTACTTC. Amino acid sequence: CASSESRLAGIQETQYF.

CDR3 nucleotide sequence: TGTGCCAGTAGACGACAGGGGACTAGCACAGATACGCAGTATTTT. Protein product: CASRRQGTSTDTQYF. The rearrangement joins TRBV19 to TRBJ2-3; TRBD1 agrees at 8 bases. CDR1 LNHDA and CDR2 SQIVND come from the germline V gene (reference sequence). The trim removed 6 bases at V and 0 bases at J, leaving 5 bases unmatched. This CDR3 is built from 15 residues.

The CDR3 coding sequence is TGTGCCACCAGTGATTATCCCCGGACAGGGGGGACCGGGGAGCTGTTTTTT. Amino acid sequence: CATSDYPRTGGTGELFF. The V and J genes are TRBV24-1 and TRBJ2-2, with 10 bases identical to TRBD1. The length of the CDR3 is 17 residues. The germline V gene encodes CDR1 KGHDR and CDR2 SFDVKD. With V trimmed by 2 bases and J by 5 bases, 7 bases remained unmatched.

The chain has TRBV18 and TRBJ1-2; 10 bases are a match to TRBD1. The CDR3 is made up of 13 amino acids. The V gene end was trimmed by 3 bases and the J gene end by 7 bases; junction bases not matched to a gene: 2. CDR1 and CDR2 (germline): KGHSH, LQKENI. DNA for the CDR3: TGTGCCAGCTCACCTAGACAGGGGGCTGGCTACACCTTC. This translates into CASSPRQGAGYTF.

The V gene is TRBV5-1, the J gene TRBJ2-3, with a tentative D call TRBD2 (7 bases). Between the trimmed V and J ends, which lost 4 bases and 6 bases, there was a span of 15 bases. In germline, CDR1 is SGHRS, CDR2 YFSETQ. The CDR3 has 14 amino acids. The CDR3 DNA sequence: TGCGCCAGCAGCCAGACGGGGGGCCGGGATACGCAGTATTTT. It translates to CASSQTGGRDTQYF.

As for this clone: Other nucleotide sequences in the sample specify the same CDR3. The CDR3 nucleotides are TGTGCCTGGAGTGTCGGGGGGCCTCAGCCCCAGCATTTT. It encodes CAWSVGGPQPQHF. This rearrangement joins TRBV30 to TRBJ1-5, with a tentative D call TRBD1 (6 bases). V was trimmed by 0 bases and J by 6 bases, leaving 9 bases between them. CDR3 size: 13 residues. Germline CDR1 and CDR2: GTSNPN and SVGIG (reference sequence).

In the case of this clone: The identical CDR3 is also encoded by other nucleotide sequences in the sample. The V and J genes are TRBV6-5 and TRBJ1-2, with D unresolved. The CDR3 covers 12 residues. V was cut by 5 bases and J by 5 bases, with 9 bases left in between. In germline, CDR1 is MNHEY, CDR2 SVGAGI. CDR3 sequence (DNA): TGTGCCAGCAGTCCAGACTCTTATGGCTACACCTTC. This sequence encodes CASSPDSYGYTF.

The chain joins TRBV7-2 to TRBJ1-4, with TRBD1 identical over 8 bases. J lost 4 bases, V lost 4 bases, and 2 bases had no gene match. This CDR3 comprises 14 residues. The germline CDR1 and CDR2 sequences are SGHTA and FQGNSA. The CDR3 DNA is TGTGCCAGCAGCTCGACAGGGGTTAATGAAAAACTGTTTTTT. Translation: CASSSTGVNEKLFF.

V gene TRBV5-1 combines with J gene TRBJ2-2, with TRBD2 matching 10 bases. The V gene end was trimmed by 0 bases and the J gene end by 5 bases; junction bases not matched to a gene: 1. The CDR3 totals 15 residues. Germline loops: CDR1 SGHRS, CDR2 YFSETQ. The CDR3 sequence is CASSLELAGTGELFF. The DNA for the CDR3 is TGCGCCAGCAGCTTGGAACTAGCGGGGACCGGGGAGCTGTTTTTT.

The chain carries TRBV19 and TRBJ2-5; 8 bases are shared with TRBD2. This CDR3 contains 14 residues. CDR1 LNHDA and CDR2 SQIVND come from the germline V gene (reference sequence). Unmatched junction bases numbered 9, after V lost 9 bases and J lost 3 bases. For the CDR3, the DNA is TGTGCCAGCAAGTCCATCGGGGGGGAAGAGACCCAGTACTTC. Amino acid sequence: CASKSIGGEETQYF. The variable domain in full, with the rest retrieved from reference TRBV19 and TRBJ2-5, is DGGITQSPKYLFRKEGQNVTLSCEQNLNHDAMYWYRQDPGQGLRLIYYSQIVNDFQKGDIAEGYSVSREKKESFPLTVTSAQKNPTAFYLCASKSIGGEETQYFGPGTRLLVL.

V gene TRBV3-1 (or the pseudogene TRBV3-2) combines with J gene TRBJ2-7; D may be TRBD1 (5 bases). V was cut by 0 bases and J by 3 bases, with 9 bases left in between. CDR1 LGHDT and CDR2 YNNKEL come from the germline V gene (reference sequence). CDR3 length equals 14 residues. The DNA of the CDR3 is TGTGCCAGCAGCCAAGATGGCAGGGTCTACGAGCAGTACTTC. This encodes CASSQDGRVYEQYF.

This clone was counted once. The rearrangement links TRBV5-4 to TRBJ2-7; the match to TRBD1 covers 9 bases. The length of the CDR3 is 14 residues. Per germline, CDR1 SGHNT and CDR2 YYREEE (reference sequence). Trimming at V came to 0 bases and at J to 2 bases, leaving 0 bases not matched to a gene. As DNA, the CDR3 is TGTGCCAGCAGCTTGGACAGGGGGCCCTACGAGCAGTACGTC. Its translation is CASSLDRGPYEQYV.

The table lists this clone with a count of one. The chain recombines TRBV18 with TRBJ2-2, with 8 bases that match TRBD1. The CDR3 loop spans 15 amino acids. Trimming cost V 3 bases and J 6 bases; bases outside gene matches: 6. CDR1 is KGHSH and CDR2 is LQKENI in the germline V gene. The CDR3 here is CASSPAVTGAGELFF. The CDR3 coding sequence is TGTGCCAGCTCACCTGCCGTGACAGGGGCCGGGGAGCTGTTTTTT. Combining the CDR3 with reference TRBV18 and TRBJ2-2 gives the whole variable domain NAGVMQNPRHLVRRRGQEARLRCSPMKGHSHVYWYRQLPEEGLKFMVYLQKENIIDESGMPKERFSAEFPKEGPSILRIQQVVRGDSAAYFCASSPAVTGAGELFFGEGSRLTVL.

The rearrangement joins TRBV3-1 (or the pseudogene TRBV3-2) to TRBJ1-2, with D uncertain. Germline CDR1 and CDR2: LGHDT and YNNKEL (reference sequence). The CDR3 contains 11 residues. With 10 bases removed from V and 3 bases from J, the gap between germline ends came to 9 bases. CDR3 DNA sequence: TGTGCCACCCGAGGGTACTATGGCTACACCTTC. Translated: CATRGYYGYTF.

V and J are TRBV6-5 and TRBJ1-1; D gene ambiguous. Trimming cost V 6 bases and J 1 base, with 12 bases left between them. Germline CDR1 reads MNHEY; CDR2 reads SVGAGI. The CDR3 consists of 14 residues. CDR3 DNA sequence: TGTGCCAGCAGCCGCCCAGGTGGGAACACTGAAGCTTTCTTT. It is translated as CASSRPGGNTEAFF.

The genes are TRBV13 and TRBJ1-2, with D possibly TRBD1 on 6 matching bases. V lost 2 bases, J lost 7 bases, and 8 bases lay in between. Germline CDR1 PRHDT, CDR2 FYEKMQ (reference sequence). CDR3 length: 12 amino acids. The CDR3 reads CASSLTGLGYTF. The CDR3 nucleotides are TGTGCCAGCAGCTTAACAGGGCTTGGCTACACCTTC.

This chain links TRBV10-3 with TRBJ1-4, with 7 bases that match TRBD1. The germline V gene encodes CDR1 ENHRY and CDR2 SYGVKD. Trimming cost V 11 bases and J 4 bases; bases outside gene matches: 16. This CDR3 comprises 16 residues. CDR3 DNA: TGTGCCTCCAGGCCGGGACAGTTTCTTTATAATGAAAAACTGTTTTTT. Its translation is CASRPGQFLYNEKLFF.

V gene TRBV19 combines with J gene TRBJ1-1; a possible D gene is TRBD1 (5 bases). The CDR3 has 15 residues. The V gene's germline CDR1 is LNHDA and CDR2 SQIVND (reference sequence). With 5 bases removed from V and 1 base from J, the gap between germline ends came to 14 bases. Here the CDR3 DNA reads TGTGCCAGTAGTGTTTGGACAAGAGAGAACACTGAAGCTTTCTTT. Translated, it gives CASSVWTRENTEAFF. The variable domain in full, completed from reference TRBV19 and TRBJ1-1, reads DGGITQSPKYLFRKEGQNVTLSCEQNLNHDAMYWYRQDPGQGLRLIYYSQIVNDFQKGDIAEGYSVSREKKESFPLTVTSAQKNPTAFYLCASSVWTRENTEAFFGQGTRLTVV.